These 19 T cell receptor beta chains came from one sample sequenced in a study of cytomegalovirus exposure and HLA in healthy donors. PCR used 60 Vbeta primers and 13 Jbeta primers. Here immunoSEQ multiplex PCR was the method, and the copy in TCRdb shows in-frame clones only, minus some. The table shows over 150,000 clones, with about 70% occurring only once. The sample consisted of PBMCs. These receptors were obtained from a woman aged 40 to 50 in good health and CMV-seropositive.

The genes are TRBV19 and TRBJ1-1; possible D gene TRBD1, 6 bases. Germline assignment: CDR1 LNHDA and CDR2 SQIVND (reference sequence). The CDR3 spans 12 residues. The ends were cut back, 4 bases at V and 7 bases at J, with 10 bases in the middle. In nucleotides, the CDR3 is TGTGCCAGTAGTAGACAGGACGGTGAAGCTTTCTTT. This codes for CASSRQDGEAFF.

This chain links TRBV5-1 with TRBJ2-7, with D tentatively TRBD2 (6 bases). Germline V gene sequence: CDR1 SGHRS, CDR2 YFSETQ. V lost 0 bases and J lost 12, with 13 bases in between. The CDR3 runs 12 residues. In DNA form, the CDR3 reads TGCGCCAGCAGCTTGGATGGGGCGCGGGGGTACTTC. It translates to CASSLDGARGYF.

The chain recombines TRBV2 with TRBJ2-7; 7 positions match TRBD2. The CDR3 extends over 15 amino acids. Germline V gene sequence: CDR1 SNHLY, CDR2 FYNNEI. Trimming at V came to 5 bases and at J to 3 bases, leaving 10 bases not matched to a gene. CDR3 amino acids: CASSSRLADYYEQYF. DNA for the CDR3: TGTGCCAGCAGTTCTCGACTAGCAGATTACTACGAGCAGTACTTC.

The CDR3 DNA reads as TGTGCCAGCAGCTTGCACGGGGGGGAGACCTACAATGAGCAGTTCTTC. It specifies CASSLHGGETYNEQFF. The rearrangement links TRBV5-4 to TRBJ2-1; 8 bases agree with TRBD2. The CDR3 is made up of 16 amino acids. Germline assignment: CDR1 SGHNT and CDR2 YYREEE (reference sequence). After removal of 1 base from V and 2 bases from J, the junction contained 5 bases not matched to a gene.

V usage is TRBV5-1 and J usage is TRBJ1-4, with TRBD1 as a possible D gene (5 bases). Trimming took off 4 bases at V and 11 bases at J, with 21 bases between the two ends. The CDR3 has 15 amino acids. Germline-derived CDR1 and CDR2 are SGHRS and YFSETQ. The CDR3 sequence is CASSTRPGEGGKLFF. For the CDR3, the DNA is TGCGCCAGCAGCACCAGGCCGGGGGAAGGTGGGAAACTGTTTTTT.

J is TRBJ1-1 and V is TRBV30; 9 bases align to TRBD1. The V segment lost 6 bases and the J segment 4 bases; nucleotides outside the gene matches: 6. Germline-derived CDR1 and CDR2 are GTSNPN and SVGIG (reference sequence). The CDR3 totals 13 residues. CDR3 protein: CACETGGCTEAFF. The CDR3 region has the DNA TGTGCCTGCGAAACAGGGGGCTGCACTGAAGCTTTCTTT.

V usage is TRBV6-5 and J usage is TRBJ1-1; 7 bases are shared with TRBD1. V gave up 6 bases and J gave up 1 base; unmatched junction bases: 5. Per germline, CDR1 MNHEY and CDR2 SVGAGI. This CDR3 has 14 amino acids. CDR3 bases: TGTGCCAGCAGGCCGGGACAGACGAACACTGAAGCTTTCTTT. It specifies CASRPGQTNTEAFF.

In the case of this clone: The sample has other DNA sequences that encode this CDR3 too. The chain employs TRBV9 and TRBJ2-2, with D perhaps TRBD2 (6 bases). The ends were cut back, 0 bases at V and 0 bases at J, with 6 bases in the middle. The CDR3 runs 15 residues. The germline V gene encodes CDR1 SGDLS and CDR2 YYNGEE. CDR3 DNA sequence: TGTGCCAGCAGCGTAGGCGGGGCGAACACCGGGGAGCTGTTTTTT. Translation: CASSVGGANTGELFF. Supplemented by reference TRBV9 and TRBJ2-2, the full variable domain reads DSGVTQTPKHLITATGQRVTLRCSPRSGDLSVYWYQQSLDQGLQFLIQYYNGEERAKGNILERFSAQQFPDLHSELNLSSLELGDSALYFCASSVGGANTGELFFGEGSRLTVL.

The V and J genes are TRBV6-5 and TRBJ2-2, with a weak D call TRBD1 (5 bases). The length of the CDR3 is 15 residues. Germline V gene sequence: CDR1 MNHEY, CDR2 SVGAGI. V dropped 1 base and J dropped 2 bases, with 8 bases sitting between them. The chain's CDR3 is CASSYLTDNTGELFF. The CDR3 nucleotides read TGTGCCAGCAGTTACTTGACAGACAACACCGGGGAGCTGTTTTTT.

The chain links TRBV7-2 to TRBJ2-5; 8 bases are a match to TRBD2. This CDR3 comprises 16 residues. The junction had 11 bases not matched to a gene; V was cut back by 1 base and J by 7 bases. Germline V gene data show CDR1 as SGHTA and CDR2 as FQGNSA. The CDR3 DNA reads as TGTGCCAGCAGCTTAGACGTCCAGCGGGGGACGGGGACCCAGTACTTC. This codes for CASSLDVQRGTGTQYF.

On this clone itself: Germline and junction disagree at one end, which may indicate a read error. J is TRBJ1-5 and V is TRBV2; 9 bases fit TRBD1. The germline gives CDR1 SNHLY, CDR2 FYNNEI. This CDR3 region has 14 residues. The CDR3 DNA sequence: TGTGCCAGCAGTGGGACAGGGGCCAATCAGCCCCAGAATTTT. Protein sequence: CASSGTGANQPQNF.

J is TRBJ1-4 and V is TRBV6-1, with TRBD1 matching 10 bases. The CDR3 spans 14 residues. V shed 10 bases and J 6 bases; nucleotides not matched to a gene: 8. Germline values: CDR1 MNHNS, CDR2 SASEGT. CDR3 in amino acids: CATRTGTGDEKLFF. The CDR3 DNA is TGTGCCACCAGAACCGGGACAGGGGATGAAAAACTGTTTTTT.

CDR3 loop: CASTQGRNTEAFF. The CDR3 DNA reads TGTGCCAGCACCCAGGGTAGGAACACTGAAGCTTTCTTT. The chain combines TRBV6-5 with TRBJ1-1, with D maybe TRBD1 (5 bases). V shed 7 bases and J shed 1 base, with 10 bases lying between them. Per the germline V gene, CDR1 is MNHEY and CDR2 is SVGAGI. This CDR3 is built from 13 residues.

This clone is a singleton in its sample. The chain joins TRBV6-5 to TRBJ2-3, with a weak D call TRBD2 (6 bases). The CDR3 extends over 13 amino acids. Germline V gives CDR1 MNHEY, CDR2 SVGAGI. V shed 8 bases and J shed 2 bases, with 11 bases lying between them. The CDR3 loop is CASPGGTTDTQYF. The CDR3 nucleotides are TGTGCCAGCCCCGGCGGGACCACAGATACGCAGTATTTT.

The CDR3 sequence: CASSKIFRTRPTDTQYF. The CDR3 bases are TGTGCCAGCAGCAAAATCTTCAGGACTAGACCCACAGATACGCAGTATTTT. The chain has TRBV21-1 and TRBJ2-3; TRBD2, the D gene given by the table, was not confirmed from the DNA. TRBV21-1 is a pseudogene segment. The CDR3 covers 17 residues.

On this clone: Germline is not matched at one junction end, which may reflect a read error. The chain employs TRBV6-5 and TRBJ1-5, with D perhaps TRBD1 (6 bases). This CDR3 has 14 residues. CDR1 and CDR2 (germline): MNHEY, SVGAGI. CDR3 nucleotide sequence: TGTGCCAGCAGGGGGGCAGTCGACAATCAGCCCCAGAATTTT. Encoded protein: CASRGAVDNQPQNF.

Here the CDR3 DNA reads TGTGCCAGCAGCTATCAGGCCTGCGAGCAGTACTTC. This translates into CASSYQACEQYF. The rearrangement links TRBV7-9 to TRBJ2-7; D is unclear. The CDR3 is made up of 12 amino acids. Trimming pared 4 bases from V and 6 bases from J, leaving 10 bases between. Germline loops: CDR1 SEHNR, CDR2 FQNEAQ (reference sequence).

The chain carries TRBV4-3 and TRBJ2-3; no reliable D call. In germline, CDR1 is LGHNA, CDR2 YSLEER. This CDR3 comprises 13 residues. V was pared by 0 bases and J by 4 bases, with 5 bases between. CDR3 coding DNA: TGCGCCAGCAGCCAAGACTCCCCAGATACGCAGTATTTT. It translates to CASSQDSPDTQYF.

V is TRBV11-1 and J is TRBJ2-7, with D tentatively TRBD1 (6 bases). V shed 3 bases and J shed 5 bases, with 8 bases lying between them. The CDR3 loop spans 12 amino acids. CDR1 SGHAT and CDR2 FQDESV come from the germline V gene (reference sequence). The CDR3, as DNA: TGTGCCAGCAGCTTGCCAGGGGACGAGCAGTACTTC. This codes for CASSLPGDEQYF.